The T cell receptor (beta chain) described here comes from a study of blood T cell repertoires in COVID-19. At the level of the study: Whether acute or convalescent, the COVID-19 samples came from the United States, Italy and Spain. The cDNA or gDNA used as material had been derived from T cells, B-cell-depleted T cells, or PBMCs.

Using immunoSEQ multiplex PCR, the repertoire was profiled, and TCRdb retains in-frame clones only, with some absent. The top ten clones hold 6.5% to 7% of a sample with 150,000 to 200,000 clones, around four fifths of them seen once. V lost 0 bases and J lost 0, with 14 bases in between. The CDR3 loop spans 18 amino acids. The germline CDR1 and CDR2 sequences are LGHNA and YSLEER. Sequencing was done on a sample of peripheral blood. The V and J genes are TRBV4-3 and TRBJ1-4, with D perhaps TRBD1 (5 bases). The receptor comes from a human donor with acute or convalescent COVID-19. The donor label of this sample is uncertain. In DNA form, the CDR3 reads TGCGCCAGCAGCCAAGATGGGGCGGGGGTTGCAACTAATGAAAAACTGTTTTTT. Its translation: CASSQDGAGVATNEKLFF.